A single sample gave rise to the 8 T cell receptor beta chains below, sequenced in a study of cytomegalovirus exposure and HLA in healthy donors (TCRdb year 2017). Preparation of the library involved the immunoSEQ multiplex PCR assay. A mixture of 60 forward primers for TCR Vbeta segments and 13 reverse primers for TCR Jbeta segments was used in the multiplex PCR. Here the immuneACCESS table is served through TCRdb, limited to in-frame sequences with V and J called. Missing clones are a known gap in these copies; in checked studies unresolved V genes cover under half, and the rest lacks a known reason. This sample gives 150,000 to 200,000 clones in total; over 70% of them show up just once. The ten largest account for more than 6% of the sample. The sequencing sample was made of PBMCs. Receptor source: a middle-aged woman in good health and CMV-seropositive.

The V gene is TRBV5-4, the J gene TRBJ1-1; D not resolved. This CDR3 spans 13 amino acids. The germline V gene encodes CDR1 SGHNT and CDR2 YYREEE (reference sequence). V was clipped by 0 bases and J by 5 bases, with 8 bases between them. The CDR3 coding sequence is TGTGCCAGCAGCTTGGCGATACAGACTGAAGCTTTCTTT. Translated, it gives CASSLAIQTEAFF.

The V and J genes are TRBV28 and TRBJ2-7; 9 bases are shared with TRBD2. This CDR3 region has 13 residues. Trimming at V came to 6 bases and at J to 3 bases, leaving 3 bases not matched to a gene. The germline gives CDR1 MDHEN, CDR2 SYDVKM. For the CDR3, the DNA is TGTGCCAGCAGCCTAGCGGGGTTCTACGAGCAGTACTTC. Translating it yields CASSLAGFYEQYF.

The genes are TRBV4-1 and TRBJ2-7; D might be TRBD1 (6 bases). The germline gives CDR1 MGHRA, CDR2 YSYEKL. The CDR3 covers 13 residues. Trimming took 4 bases from V and 5 from J, leaving 12 bases between them. The CDR3 nucleotides read TGCGCCAGCAGCCCGTCACAGGGTGACGAGCAGTACTTC. Protein product: CASSPSQGDEQYF.

CDR3 residues: CASSHQDRVDGANVLTF. DNA for the CDR3: TGCGCCAGCAGCCACCAAGACAGGGTCGACGGGGCCAACGTCCTGACTTTC. The V call is TRBV4-3, the J call TRBJ2-6, with 7 bases identical to TRBD1. The V gene end was trimmed by 3 bases and the J gene end by 4 bases; junction bases not matched to a gene: 9. The CDR3 totals 17 residues. Germline assignment: CDR1 LGHNA and CDR2 YSLEER.

This chain connects TRBV25-1 to TRBJ2-1; D might be TRBD2 (6 bases). Trimming stripped 3 bases from V and 9 bases from J, with 12 bases between. From germline, CDR1 is MGHDK and CDR2 SYGVNS. The CDR3 spans 13 residues. This CDR3 reads CASSEALRGEQFF. CDR3 coding DNA: TGTGCCAGCAGTGAGGCACTGCGGGGTGAGCAGTTCTTC.

The chain combines TRBV6-4 with TRBJ2-7; TRBD1 aligns across 8 bases. Trimming took 5 bases from V and 3 from J; bases not matched to a gene: 3. The CDR3 sequence is 13 residues long. CDR1 MRHNA and CDR2 SNTAGT come from the germline V gene. The CDR3 DNA reads as TGTGCCAGCAGTTTAGACAGGGGCTACGAGCAGTACTTC. Protein: CASSLDRGYEQYF.

The chain has TRBV5-1 and TRBJ2-1; 8 bases map to TRBD2. CDR3 length equals 15 residues. The J segment lost 0 bases and the V segment lost 4 bases, leaving 3 bases of the junction unmatched. Germline CDR1 and CDR2: SGHRS and YFSETQ. Here the CDR3 reads CASSLSGGSYNEQFF. CDR3 bases: TGCGCCAGCAGCCTCAGCGGGGGCTCCTACAATGAGCAGTTCTTC.

The chain combines TRBV19 with TRBJ1-2, with 9 bases aligning to TRBD1. Trimming at V came to 6 bases and at J to 6 bases, leaving 8 bases not matched to a gene. CDR3 size: 14 residues. Per the germline V gene, CDR1 is LNHDA and CDR2 is SQIVND (reference sequence). CDR3 nucleotides: TGTGCCAGTAGGAAGATCGGACAGGGGCATGGCTACACCTTC. It codes for CASRKIGQGHGYTF.